The 18 T cell receptor beta chains presented below share a single source sample, sequenced in a study of T-cell reconstitution after alpha-beta-depleted transplantation in children. The TCRbeta library was prepared with unique molecular identifiers. TCRdb re-called the PCR reads with MiXCR, one entry per CDR3 protein. The table records around 300,000 distinct CDR3 sequences, around a tenth of them present only once. This specimen consisted of PBMCs, obtained before TCRalphabeta/CD19-depleted stem cell transplant. The receptors here all came from a boy under two years old with acute myeloid leukemia, due to receive a stem cell transplant.

In regard to this clonotype: A clone one base away is much larger, so this may be a read error. The chain couples TRBV27 to TRBJ2-3, with D tentatively TRBD1 or TRBD2 (6 bases each). Trimming left V 5 bases short and J 3 bases short, with 15 bases between. Germline-derived CDR1 and CDR2 are MNHEY and SMNVEV (reference sequence). CDR3 length: 15 amino acids. CDR3 region: CASSNLRGRTDTQYF. DNA of the CDR3: TGTGCCAGCAGTAATCTAAGGGGGAGGACAGATACGCAGTATTTT.

The sample holds many counts of this clonotype. The chain links TRBV7-9 to TRBJ1-1, with D possibly being TRBD1 (6 bases). The CDR3 has 16 residues. Germline V gene lookup returns CDR1 SEHNR and CDR2 FQNEAQ (reference sequence). V lost 3 bases, J lost 5 bases, and 19 bases lay in between. For the CDR3, the DNA is TGTGCCAGCAGCTTCCCCGCGGGGGGGGCGAGGACTGAAGCTTTCTTT. This encodes CASSFPAGGARTEAFF. The full variable domain, with the rest looked up from reference TRBV7-9 and TRBJ1-1, is DTGVSQNPRHKITKRGQNVTFRCDPISEHNRLYWYRQTLGQGPEFLTYFQNEAQLEKSRLLSDRFSAERPKGSFSTLEIQRTEQGDSAMYLCASSFPAGGARTEAFFGQGTRLTVV.

This clonotype was detected ten times or more. This rearrangement joins TRBV4-1 to TRBJ2-7; D not resolved. Trimming removed 0 bases from V and 2 bases from J, with 5 bases in between. CDR1 and CDR2 (germline): MGHRA, YSYEKL. CDR3 size: 13 residues. CDR3 sequence reads: CASSQDKAYEQYF. In nucleotides, the CDR3 is TGCGCCAGCAGCCAAGACAAAGCCTACGAGCAGTACTTC.

This clonotype was seen ten or more times. J is TRBJ1-5 and V is TRBV20-1; 8 positions match TRBD1. CDR3 size: 14 residues. Germline CDR1 DFQATT, CDR2 SNEGSKA (reference sequence). Trimming took 4 bases from V and 6 from J; bases not matched to a gene: 8. Written as DNA, the CDR3 is TGCAGTGCTACCGACAGGGGCTCGGGTCAGCCCCAGCATTTT. Translating it yields CSATDRGSGQPQHF.

This clonotype was counted ten times or more. The rearrangement links TRBV7-2 to TRBJ1-1; unclear D gene. This CDR3 spans 15 amino acids. Germline V gene lookup returns CDR1 SGHTA and CDR2 FQGNSA. V was shortened by 5 bases and J by 5 bases, with 18 bases between the two germline ends. This CDR3 is CASSLEGGLLTEAFF. The CDR3 bases are TGTGCCAGCAGCCTCGAGGGAGGGCTACTAACTGAAGCTTTCTTT.

J is TRBJ2-7 and V is TRBV9; D is uncertain. Per germline, CDR1 SGDLS and CDR2 YYNGEE. The V and J ends lost 4 bases and 4 bases respectively, with 12 bases between them. The CDR3 loop spans 13 amino acids. The CDR3, as DNA: TGTGCCAGCAGCACCACCCCTCAGTACGAGCAGTACTTC. Translated, it gives CASSTTPQYEQYF.

Note on this clonotype: Relative to the germline gene, one junction end is altered; a read error may explain this. The rearrangement uses TRBV29-1 and TRBJ2-3, with TRBD2 matching over 13 bases. Germline-derived CDR1 and CDR2 are SQVTM and ANQGSEA. The CDR3 extends over 20 amino acids. The CDR3 DNA reads as TGCAGCCTTGAAGGGACAGCCGGACTAGCGGGAGAGTTATGCACAGATACGCAGTATTTT. As protein: CSLEGTAGLAGELCTDTQYF.

This clonotype appeared many times. The rearrangement joins TRBV12-3 or TRBV12-4 to TRBJ2-5; the match to TRBD1 covers 7 bases. The CDR3 consists of 14 residues. With V trimmed by 6 bases and J by 3 bases, 7 bases remained unmatched. This chain's CDR3 is CASSNYRGEETQYF. In DNA form, the CDR3 reads TGTGCCAGCAGCAATTACAGGGGAGAAGAGACCCAGTACTTC.

This clonotype was seen ten or more times. The chain carries TRBV11-2 and TRBJ2-3; 16 bases are a match to TRBD2. J was trimmed by 0 bases and V by 3 bases; bases with no gene match: 9. The CDR3 extends over 20 amino acids. The germline CDR1 and CDR2 sequences are SGHAT and FQNNGV. CDR3 sequence (DNA): TGTGCCAGCAGCTTGGGGCCGGGACTAGCGGGGGGGATAAGCACAGATACGCAGTATTTT. It encodes CASSLGPGLAGGISTDTQYF.

This clonotype was counted between two and nine times. CDR3 protein: CASSRPGQANTGELFF. The CDR3 nucleotides read TGTGCCAGCAGCCGACCGGGACAGGCGAACACCGGGGAGCTGTTTTTT. The rearrangement joins TRBV12-3 or TRBV12-4 to TRBJ2-2; 8 nucleotides line up with TRBD1. V was pared by 6 bases and J by 0 bases, with 6 bases of the junction left unmatched. CDR3 size: 16 residues.

This clonotype was seen a handful of times. The chain recombines TRBV18 with TRBJ2-1; no definite D call. The CDR3 has 14 amino acids. V was trimmed by 3 bases and J by 5 bases, leaving 11 bases between them. Germline V gene lookup returns CDR1 KGHSH and CDR2 LQKENI. The CDR3 loop is CASSPMTRHNEQFF. The CDR3 nucleotides are TGTGCCAGCTCACCGATGACACGCCACAATGAGCAGTTCTTC.

This clonotype was observed many times. The chain combines TRBV6-1 with TRBJ2-7; TRBD2 matches 8 bases. CDR1 is MNHNS and CDR2 is SASEGT in the germline V gene. The CDR3 spans 14 residues. J gave up 5 bases and V 5 bases, and 8 bases lay outside the gene matches. The CDR3 is CASSPRGGRDEQYF. The CDR3 DNA is TGTGCCAGCAGTCCCCGGGGGGGAAGGGACGAGCAGTACTTC.

This clonotype was found many times. The V call is TRBV28, the J call TRBJ1-1, with D possibly being TRBD1 (5 bases). The CDR3 is 14 amino acids. Trimming cost V 1 base and J 3 bases, with 9 bases left between them. Germline V CDR1 and CDR2: MDHEN, SYDVKM. The CDR3 region is CASSLSPGHTEAFF. CDR3 DNA: TGTGCCAGCAGTTTATCGCCAGGGCACACTGAAGCTTTCTTT.

As concerns this clonotype: Just one base apart from a much larger clone, this may be a read error. This CDR3 is missing its conserved last phenylalanine or tryptophan, likely due to a read error. This chain links TRBV20-1 with TRBJ2-3, with 9 nucleotides matching TRBD1. With 5 bases clipped from V and 0 bases from J, the junction kept 9 bases outside the gene matches. The germline gives CDR1 DFQATT, CDR2 SNEGSKA (reference sequence). There are 16 residues in the CDR3. CDR3 bases: TGCAGTGCTGTCTACAGGGGGCCCTCTAGCACAGATACGCAGTATTTG. It specifies CSAVYRGPSSTDTQYL.

This clonotype has at least ten counts. V is TRBV12-3 or TRBV12-4 and J is TRBJ2-7; D is perhaps TRBD1 (5 bases). Deletions cut 4 bases from V and 2 bases from J, with 6 bases between. The CDR3 is made up of 12 amino acids. The CDR3 loop reads CASSSDTYEQYF. DNA of the CDR3: TGTGCCAGCAGTTCGGACACCTACGAGCAGTACTTC.

This clonotype was detected ten times or more. This CDR3 is CASSYSGRGELFF. The CDR3 DNA reads as TGTGCCAGCAGTTACTCGGGGAGGGGGGAGCTGTTTTTT. The V gene is TRBV6-6, the J gene TRBJ2-2; tentatively, D is TRBD2 (6 bases). Deletions cut 0 bases from V and 8 bases from J, with 7 bases between. Germline CDR1 and CDR2: MNHNY and SVGAGI (reference sequence). The CDR3 length is 13 residues.

V is TRBV7-2 and J is TRBJ2-1; 8 bases fit TRBD1. Germline V CDR1 and CDR2: SGHTA, FQGNSA. CDR3 length: 16 residues. The trim removed 5 bases at V and 6 bases at J, leaving 12 bases unmatched. The CDR3 loop reads CASSPRTGFPSNEQFF. The CDR3 nucleotides read TGTGCCAGCAGCCCACGGACAGGGTTCCCCAGCAATGAGCAGTTCTTC.

In this sample, this clonotype turned up many times. V and J are TRBV7-2 and TRBJ2-3; D is unresolved. V was clipped by 3 bases and J by 2 bases, with 6 bases between them. Germline V gene lookup returns CDR1 SGHTA and CDR2 FQGNSA. This CDR3 has 13 residues. The CDR3 region is CASSFISTDTQYF. CDR3 sequence (DNA): TGTGCCAGCAGCTTTATTTCCACAGATACGCAGTATTTT.